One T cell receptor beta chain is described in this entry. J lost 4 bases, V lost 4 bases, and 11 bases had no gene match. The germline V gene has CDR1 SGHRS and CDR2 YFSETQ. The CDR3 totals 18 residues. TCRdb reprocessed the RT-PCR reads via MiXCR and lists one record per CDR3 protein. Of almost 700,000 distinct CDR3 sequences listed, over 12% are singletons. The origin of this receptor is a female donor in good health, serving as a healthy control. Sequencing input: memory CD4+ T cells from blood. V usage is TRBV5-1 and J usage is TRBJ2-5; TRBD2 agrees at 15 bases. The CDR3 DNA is TGCGCCAGCAGCACCGGACTAGCGGGAGGGCCGAGGGGAGAGACCCAGTACTTC. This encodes CASSTGLAGGPRGETQYF.